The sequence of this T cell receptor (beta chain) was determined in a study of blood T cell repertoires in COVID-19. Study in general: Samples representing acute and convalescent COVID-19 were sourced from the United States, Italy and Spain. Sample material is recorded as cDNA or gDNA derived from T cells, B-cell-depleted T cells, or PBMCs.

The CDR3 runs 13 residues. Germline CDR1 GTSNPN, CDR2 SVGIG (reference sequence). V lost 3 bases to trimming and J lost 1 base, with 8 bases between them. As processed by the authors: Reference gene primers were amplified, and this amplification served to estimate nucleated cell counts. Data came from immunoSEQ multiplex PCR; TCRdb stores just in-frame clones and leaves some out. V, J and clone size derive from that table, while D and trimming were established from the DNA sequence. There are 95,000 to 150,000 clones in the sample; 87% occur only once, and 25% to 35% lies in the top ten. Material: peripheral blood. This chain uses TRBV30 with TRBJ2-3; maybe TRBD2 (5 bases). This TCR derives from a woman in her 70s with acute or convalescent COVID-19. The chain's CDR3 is CAWRSGGTDTQYF. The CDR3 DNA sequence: TGTGCCTGGAGATCCGGGGGCACAGATACGCAGTATTTT.